The 15 T cell receptor beta chains below all came from one sample that was sequenced in a study of a mutant IDH1 vaccine in newly diagnosed glioma. Time point here: week 11, during vaccination. All doses held 300 ug of mutant IDH1 20-mer peptide, with topical imiquimod. Which antigens these TCRs recognize remains unknown. Method: immunoSEQ multiplex PCR; TCRdb's copy keeps in-frame clones and lacks some. The sample lists 110,000 or so clones; roughly 90% were seen once. Specimen: PBMCs, collected from a glioma patient whose treatment included an IDH1 peptide vaccine. The origin of the receptors is a woman aged 45-59 years with glioma.

The rearrangement joins TRBV27 to TRBJ1-1; the D is unclear. CDR1 is MNHEY, CDR2 SMNVEV, per germline (reference sequence). The CDR3 totals 14 residues. V was pared by 0 bases and J by 1 base, with 6 bases between. The DNA for the CDR3 is TGTGCCAGCAGTTTATCGGAGGAGAACACTGAAGCTTTCTTT. Translated: CASSLSEENTEAFF.

The genes are TRBV7-3 and TRBJ2-3, with 7 positions matching TRBD1. CDR3 length: 15 residues. V shed 5 bases, J shed 1 base, and the junction held 6 bases outside the gene matches. Per germline, CDR1 SGHTA and CDR2 FQGTGA. DNA of the CDR3: TGTGCCAGCAGCCCCAAGACAGGGCGCACAGATACGCAGTATTTT. This sequence encodes CASSPKTGRTDTQYF.

The chain employs TRBV27 and TRBJ2-7; D may match TRBD1 or TRBD2 (5 bases each). The germline gives CDR1 MNHEY, CDR2 SMNVEV (reference sequence). The CDR3 extends over 13 amino acids. V was pared by 3 bases and J by 3 bases, with 9 bases between. The CDR3 reads CASSFAGSYEQYF. The CDR3 DNA reads as TGTGCCAGCAGTTTCGCAGGGAGCTACGAGCAGTACTTC.

This rearrangement joins TRBV19 to TRBJ2-1, with TRBD2 matching 14 bases. Germline values: CDR1 LNHDA, CDR2 SQIVND (reference sequence). With 6 bases clipped from V and 1 base from J, the junction kept 11 bases outside the gene matches. The CDR3 runs to 19 residues. CDR3 DNA: TGTGCCAGTAGGGGCCGAGGACTAGCGGGAGGAGGATCCTACAATGAGCAGTTCTTC. Translating it yields CASRGRGLAGGGSYNEQFF.

The J gene is TRBJ2-7, the V gene TRBV6-5; the D gene could be TRBD1 or TRBD2 (5 bases each). This CDR3 region has 16 residues. Trimming removed 0 bases at V and 0 bases at J, with 12 bases between. Germline CDR1 reads MNHEY; CDR2 reads SVGAGI. This chain's CDR3 is CASSYSRLGRSYEQYF. The CDR3 bases are TGTGCCAGCAGTTACTCGAGATTGGGACGCTCCTACGAGCAGTACTTC.

The genes are TRBV28 and TRBJ1-5; no firm D call. Trimming removed 3 bases from V and 0 bases from J, with 12 bases in between. The germline CDR1 and CDR2 sequences are MDHEN and SYDVKM. The length of the CDR3 is 16 residues. CDR3 sequence (DNA): TGTGCCAGCAGTTTGGGAGACTTTTATAGCAATCAGCCCCAGCATTTT. Translated: CASSLGDFYSNQPQHF.

The chain joins TRBV5-1 to TRBJ2-5, with a possible D match to TRBD2 (6 bases). Germline assignment: CDR1 SGHRS and CDR2 YFSETQ. The CDR3 has 13 amino acids. Trimming left V 6 bases short and J 1 base short, with 10 bases between. The CDR3 sequence is CASTRDFQETQYF. The CDR3 DNA is TGCGCCAGCACCCGGGACTTCCAAGAGACCCAGTACTTC.

The chain carries TRBV7-6 and TRBJ1-6; possibly TRBD1 for D (6 bases). V gave up 5 bases and J gave up 7 bases, with 18 bases separating them. CDR1 and CDR2 from the germline V gene are SGHVS and FNYEAQ. The length of the CDR3 is 16 residues. The CDR3 coding sequence is TGTGCCAGCAGCCCGGGGGGGGGCAGGCCGAATTCACCCCTCCACTTT. Amino acid sequence: CASSPGGGRPNSPLHF.

The chain couples TRBV7-8 to TRBJ2-7; TRBD2 is a possible D gene (5 bases). V shed 1 base and J shed 1 base, with 17 bases lying between them. The CDR3 consists of 17 residues. The V gene's germline CDR1 is SGHVS and CDR2 FQNEAQ. CDR3 protein: CASSLGGKHLRSYEQYF. CDR3 DNA sequence: TGTGCCAGCAGCTTAGGAGGGAAACATCTGAGGTCCTACGAGCAGTACTTC.

V and J are TRBV5-1 and TRBJ2-7; no clear D gene. V was clipped by 6 bases and J by 0 bases, with 16 bases between them. This CDR3 is 15 amino acids long. In germline, CDR1 is SGHRS, CDR2 YFSETQ. CDR3 region: CASTLGGANSYEQYF. Here the CDR3 DNA reads TGCGCCAGCACTCTAGGCGGAGCGAACTCCTACGAGCAGTACTTC.

V usage is TRBV28 and J usage is TRBJ2-1, with a tentative D call TRBD2 (5 bases). V shed 5 bases and J shed 6 bases, with 17 bases lying between them. The CDR3 has 15 amino acids. Germline CDR1 reads MDHEN; CDR2 reads SYDVKM. In nucleotides, the CDR3 is TGTGCCAGCAGTGTAACTAGTCTTGGCGTCAATGAGCAGTTCTTC. This codes for CASSVTSLGVNEQFF.

The V gene is TRBV19, the J gene TRBJ2-7, with 7 nucleotides matching TRBD2. With V trimmed by 7 bases and J by 2 bases, 8 bases remained unmatched. The CDR3 contains 14 residues. The V gene's germline CDR1 is LNHDA and CDR2 SQIVND (reference sequence). The CDR3 sequence: CASTARERAYEQYF. Written as DNA, the CDR3 is TGTGCCAGTACTGCGCGGGAGCGCGCCTACGAGCAGTACTTC.

The chain joins TRBV7-8 to TRBJ1-5; D gene unclear. Trimming removed 1 base at V and 4 bases at J, with 5 bases between. Germline V CDR1 and CDR2: SGHVS, FQNEAQ. The CDR3 loop spans 13 amino acids. The CDR3 here is CASSLDLNQPQHF. As DNA, the CDR3 is TGTGCCAGCAGCTTAGACCTGAATCAGCCCCAGCATTTT.

This sequence joins TRBV27 and TRBJ2-7, with 10 bases that match TRBD1. The CDR3 covers 14 residues. The V and J ends lost 3 bases and 2 bases, in that order; junction bases with no gene match: 1. Per the germline V gene, CDR1 is MNHEY and CDR2 is SMNVEV (reference sequence). Here the CDR3 DNA reads TGTGCCAGCAGTTTCGACAGGGGGCCCTACGAGCAGTACTTC. It codes for CASSFDRGPYEQYF.

This sequence joins TRBV5-4 and TRBJ2-1; D is unclear. V lost 4 bases and J 9 bases, leaving 8 bases between the germline ends. Germline CDR1 SGHNT, CDR2 YYREEE (reference sequence). The CDR3 runs 11 residues. The CDR3 loop is CASSQTGEQFF. The CDR3 DNA is TGTGCCAGCAGCCAAACGGGTGAGCAGTTCTTC.